The entry below describes one T cell receptor beta chain. Using immunoSEQ multiplex PCR, the repertoire was profiled, and TCRdb retains in-frame clones only, with some absent. The sample holds about 180,000 clones; nearly 90% are singletons and the top ten take just over 1.4%. This sample is part of a study of control samples from healthy donors and cancer patients. CDR3 size: 15 residues. Germline CDR1 and CDR2: SGHKS and YYEKEE (reference sequence). Trimming shortened V by 4 bases and J by 5 bases, and 18 bases separated the two germline ends. This TCR was recovered from a woman between 50 and 59 years old in good health. This chain joins TRBV5-5 and TRBJ2-5; a weak D match, TRBD1 (6 bases). What was sequenced was blood. The CDR3 region has the DNA TGTGCCAGCAGCATCCAAATACAGGGAGCGGAGACCCAGTACTTC. Translated: CASSIQIQGAETQYF.